This TCR beta chain was retrieved from a study of blood T cell repertoires in COVID-19. As for the study in general: Spain, Italy and the United States supplied samples that represented acute and convalescent COVID-19. PBMCs, B-cell-depleted T cells, or T cells were the source of the cDNA or gDNA that made up the material.

The ends were cut back, 5 bases at V and 4 bases at J, with 19 bases in the middle. The CDR3 is made up of 16 amino acids. CDR1 SGDLS and CDR2 YYNGEE come from the germline V gene. This clone was observed a single time. Per the original data handling: Using reference gene primer amplification, nucleated cell counts were estimated. Here immunoSEQ multiplex PCR was the method, and the copy in TCRdb shows in-frame clones only, minus some. D and trimming were read from the DNA, whereas the V and J calls and clone size are those reported in that table. The table includes about 150,000 clones, approximately 80% detected once.

This sequence was found in an elderly woman with acute or convalescent COVID-19. The genes are TRBV9 and TRBJ2-1, with a possible D match to TRBD1 (7 bases). The sample comprised peripheral blood. The CDR3 loop is CASSAQGGALYNEQFF. The CDR3, as DNA: TGTGCCAGCAGTGCCCAGGGGGGTGCCCTTTACAATGAGCAGTTCTTC.